One sample yielded the 30 T cell receptor beta chains listed below, sequenced in a study of Graves' ophthalmopathy and Graves' hyperthyroidism. The authors amplified TCR beta CDR3 regions, and they did so from RNA transcripts for repertoire sequencing. Second-round multiplex PCR came after first-round RT-PCR with HTBI primers. TCRdb itself ran the multiplex PCR reads through MiXCR, one entry per CDR3 protein. The sample lists about 1.1 million distinct CDR3 sequences; about 36% were seen once. Sequencing was carried out using peripheral blood or thyroid tissue (not recorded which). These receptors all stem from an adult man with Graves' hyperthyroidism.

This clonotype was counted at least ten times. The J gene is TRBJ2-6, the V gene TRBV9; possibly TRBD1 or TRBD2 for D (5 bases each). Germline lookup yields CDR1 SGDLS and CDR2 YYNGEE. Trimming took 0 bases from V and 2 from J, leaving 12 bases between them. This CDR3 contains 17 residues. The DNA of the CDR3 is TGTGCCAGCAGCGTAGGGGACCGACCCCCTGGGGCCAACGTCCTGACTTTC. Its protein is CASSVGDRPPGANVLTF. Looking up the rest from reference TRBV9 and TRBJ2-6 gives the full variable domain: DSGVTQTPKHLITATGQRVTLRCSPRSGDLSVYWYQQSLDQGLQFLIQYYNGEERAKGNILERFSAQQFPDLHSELNLSSLELGDSALYFCASSVGDRPPGANVLTFGAGSRLTVL.

The chain uses TRBV7-8 and TRBJ1-1; 10 nucleotides agree with TRBD1. The germline V gene has CDR1 SGHVS and CDR2 FQNEAQ. Losses at the gene ends were 4 bases for V and 5 bases for J; bases not matched to a gene: 10. This CDR3 is 16 amino acids long. The CDR3 spells CASSSLTGGAGTEAFF. CDR3 nucleotides: TGTGCCAGCAGCTCACTGACAGGGGGCGCGGGAACTGAAGCTTTCTTT.

The gene calls are TRBV6-5 and TRBJ2-7; D unresolved. Germline CDR1 reads MNHEY; CDR2 reads SVGAGI. Trimming stripped 1 base from V and 2 bases from J, with 9 bases between. The CDR3 runs 14 residues. This CDR3 is CASSYFGRTYEQYF. The CDR3 DNA reads TGTGCCAGCAGTTACTTCGGCAGAACCTACGAGCAGTACTTC.

This chain connects TRBV10-3 to TRBJ1-1; tentatively, D is TRBD1 (6 bases). CDR3 size: 14 residues. CDR1 is ENHRY and CDR2 is SYGVKD in the germline V gene. V was pared by 8 bases and J by 7 bases, with 20 bases between. The CDR3, as DNA: TGTGCCATCTCTTTCGGGGGCTCCGTCCTTGAAGCTTTCTTT. This encodes CAISFGGSVLEAFF.

Only one count was recorded for this clonotype. The DNA is left out, because the CDR3 cannot be placed on it with certainty; the CDR3 is given as TCRdb lists it. The chain carries TRBV9 and TRBJ2-7. The length of the CDR3 is 19 amino acids, counting both ends. In germline, CDR1 is SGDLS, CDR2 YYNGEE. The CDR3: CASSIYLCSARGGSYEQYF.

This clonotype was observed at least ten times. The chain recombines TRBV5-6 with TRBJ1-1; 8 bases are shared with TRBD1. The CDR3 loop spans 12 amino acids. Germline CDR1 reads SGHDT; CDR2 reads YYEEEE. V shed 3 bases and J 9 bases; nucleotides not matched to a gene: 4. The CDR3 is CASSYGQGQAFF. In DNA form, the CDR3 reads TGTGCCAGCAGCTACGGACAGGGACAAGCTTTCTTT.

The chain joins TRBV10-3 to TRBJ2-3, with TRBD2 matching 14 bases. The germline CDR1 and CDR2 sequences are ENHRY and SYGVKD. CDR3 length: 15 amino acids. Trimming took 6 bases from V and 6 from J; bases not matched to a gene: 5. The CDR3 is CAIRGLAGVVDTQYF. In nucleotides, the CDR3 is TGTGCCATCAGGGGACTAGCGGGAGTGGTGGATACGCAGTATTTT.

The chain couples TRBV9 to TRBJ2-2, with TRBD2 identical over 8 bases. The CDR3 runs to 14 residues. Germline loops: CDR1 SGDLS, CDR2 YYNGEE. CDR3: CADGGGGPTGELFF. CDR3 DNA sequence: TGTGCAGACGGGGGGGGAGGGCCCACCGGGGAGCTGTTTTTT.

In the case of this clonotype: Germline is not matched at one junction end, which may reflect a read error. The gene calls are TRBV19 and TRBJ2-2, with a weak D call TRBD2 (7 bases). Germline assignment: CDR1 LNHDA and CDR2 SQIVND (reference sequence). The CDR3 has 10 residues. CDR3 region: CASRAGALFF. Here the CDR3 DNA reads TGTGCCAGTAGGGCGGGGGCGCTGTTTTTT. The full variable domain, rest sourced from reference TRBV19 and TRBJ2-2, is DGGITQSPKYLFRKEGQNVTLSCEQNLNHDAMYWYRQDPGQGLRLIYYSQIVNDFQKGDIAEGYSVSREKKESFPLTVTSAQKNPTAFYLCASRAGALFFGEGSRLTVL.

In its sample, this clonotype was seen many times. This chain connects TRBV29-1 to TRBJ1-1; no firm D call. Germline CDR1 reads SQVTM; CDR2 reads ANQGSEA. The ends were cut back, 0 bases at V and 1 base at J, with 12 bases in the middle. The CDR3 contains 15 residues. Written as DNA, the CDR3 is TGCAGCGTTGAAGAGCAGGAGCCAAAGAACACTGAAGCTTTCTTT. The encoded protein is CSVEEQEPKNTEAFF.

The rearrangement links TRBV10-3 to TRBJ2-5; TRBD2 agrees at 9 bases. Germline V gene lookup returns CDR1 ENHRY and CDR2 SYGVKD. This CDR3 is built from 13 residues. V was clipped by 4 bases and J by 13 bases; unmatched bases: 10. The CDR3 region is CAISAPRAGGGYF. Written as DNA, the CDR3 is TGTGCCATCAGTGCACCCCGAGCGGGGGGCGGGTACTTC.

The J gene is TRBJ1-6, the V gene TRBV29-1; D uncertain. CDR3 length: 11 residues. Looked up from germline, CDR1 is SQVTM and CDR2 is ANQGSEA. V gave up 6 bases and J gave up 5 bases, with 5 bases separating them. The CDR3 loop is CSVEDNSPLHF. The CDR3 region has the DNA TGCAGCGTAGAGGATAATTCACCCCTCCACTTT.

The chain couples TRBV20-1 to TRBJ2-2; the match to TRBD1 covers 7 bases. The CDR3 length is 15 residues. CDR1 and CDR2 (germline): DFQATT, SNEGSKA (reference sequence). Trimming removed 5 bases from V and 6 bases from J; junction bases left unmatched: 12. The CDR3 DNA reads TGCAGTGCTCCTCACGAGGGGGCCGGTCCCGGGGAGCTGTTTTTT. This translates into CSAPHEGAGPGELFF.

This clonotype was seen ten or more times. This rearrangement joins TRBV11-3 to TRBJ2-5; tentative D call: TRBD2 (6 bases). With 6 bases removed from V and 5 bases from J, the gap between germline ends came to 19 bases. CDR1 SGHNT and CDR2 YENEEA come from the germline V gene. The CDR3 totals 15 residues. CDR3 region: CASSSLGSEGETQYF. CDR3 nucleotides: TGTGCCAGCAGTTCCCTCGGGTCGGAGGGGGAGACCCAGTACTTC.

This chain links TRBV11-2 with TRBJ1-2; TRBD1 might be the D (6 bases). Trimming removed 5 bases at V and 4 bases at J, with 14 bases between. The CDR3 is 14 residues long. Germline CDR1 reads SGHAT; CDR2 reads FQNNGV. CDR3 loop: CASSPTGSSYGYTF. The DNA of the CDR3 is TGTGCCAGCAGCCCGACAGGAAGCTCCTATGGCTACACCTTC.

The chain carries TRBV4-1 and TRBJ1-3, with D perhaps TRBD1 (5 bases). Germline values: CDR1 MGHRA, CDR2 YSYEKL. The germline V and J ends were trimmed by 3 bases and 1 base, with 13 bases remaining between them. The CDR3 has 16 residues. CDR3 sequence: CASSHPWGSSGNTIYF. In DNA form, the CDR3 reads TGCGCCAGCAGCCATCCATGGGGCAGTTCTGGAAACACCATATATTTT.

The rearrangement joins TRBV7-2 to TRBJ1-6; possible D gene TRBD1, 5 bases. Germline V gene sequence: CDR1 SGHTA, CDR2 FQGNSA. Trimming stripped 2 bases from V and 7 bases from J, with 12 bases between. CDR3 length: 15 residues. The CDR3 region has the DNA TGTGCCAGCAGCTTAAGGGGCAGGACGAATTCACCCCTCCACTTT. Translating gives CASSLRGRTNSPLHF.

The chain joins TRBV10-3 to TRBJ1-1; D is ambiguous. In germline, CDR1 is ENHRY, CDR2 SYGVKD. The length of the CDR3 is 13 residues. Trimming removed 10 bases from V and 4 bases from J, with 16 bases in between. CDR3 in DNA: TGTGCCAGCAGCCCGTTCTTTGGCACTGAAGCTTTCTTT. Encoded protein: CASSPFFGTEAFF.

This CDR3 is CATSDSRGLGQPQHF. As DNA, the CDR3 is TGTGCCACCAGTGATAGCAGGGGGTTGGGTCAGCCCCAGCATTTT. The chain employs TRBV24-1 and TRBJ1-5, with 7 bases fitting TRBD1. The CDR3 spans 15 residues. V trimming: 3 bases; J trimming: 6 bases; junction bases outside the gene matches: 7. Germline values: CDR1 KGHDR, CDR2 SFDVKD.

This clonotype occurred many times. The CDR3 sequence is CASSFPGMEAFF. DNA of the CDR3: TGTGCCAGCAGTTTCCCAGGAATGGAAGCTTTCTTT. The V gene is TRBV12-3 or TRBV12-4, the J gene TRBJ1-1; no firm D call. The CDR3 runs to 12 residues. The V gene lost 3 bases and the J gene lost 8 bases, with 10 bases spanning the gap.

The chain joins TRBV7-6 to TRBJ1-1; TRBD1 matches 7 bases. Germline values: CDR1 SGHVS, CDR2 FNYEAQ. J lost 1 base, V lost 6 bases, and 5 bases had no gene match. This CDR3 is 14 amino acids long. The CDR3 DNA sequence: TGTGCCAGCAGTTTTTGGGACAGGAACACTGAAGCTTTCTTT. This codes for CASSFWDRNTEAFF.

V gene TRBV29-1 combines with J gene TRBJ1-1, with D unresolved. CDR1 and CDR2 from the germline V gene are SQVTM and ANQGSEA. Between the trimmed V and J ends, which lost 8 bases and 0 bases, there was a span of 13 bases. CDR3 length: 13 residues. CDR3 amino acids: CSFKTAMNTEAFF. CDR3 bases: TGCAGCTTCAAGACGGCCATGAACACTGAAGCTTTCTTT.

This clonotype showed up many times. V and J are TRBV7-2 and TRBJ1-5, with 7 positions matching TRBD1. This CDR3 has 17 amino acids. V shed 4 bases, J shed 3 bases, and the junction held 12 bases outside the gene matches. Germline CDR1 reads SGHTA; CDR2 reads FQGNSA. CDR3 nucleotides: TGTGCCAGCAGCTCCAGGGGCCTGGGACAGCTCAATCAGCCCCAGCATTTT. This codes for CASSSRGLGQLNQPQHF.

The chain couples TRBV7-2 to TRBJ2-7, with D uncertain. This CDR3 comprises 11 residues. Germline CDR1 is SGHTA and CDR2 is FQGNSA. Written as DNA, the CDR3 is TGTGCTAGAGAAGGTCTAGGGGAGCAGTACTTC. Its protein product is CAREGLGEQYF.

J is TRBJ2-5 and V is TRBV7-8; 9 bases map to TRBD2. The CDR3 is 14 residues long. CDR1 is SGHVS and CDR2 is FQNEAQ in the germline V gene. V trimming: 4 bases; J trimming: 4 bases; junction bases outside the gene matches: 4. The CDR3 DNA reads TGTGCCAGCAGCTGGCGGGAGGGTCGAGAGACCCAGTACTTC. Protein product: CASSWREGRETQYF.

This clonotype occurred many times. The chain has TRBV4-1 and TRBJ1-2; 11 bases are a match to TRBD1. CDR3 length: 15 amino acids. Germline V gives CDR1 MGHRA, CDR2 YSYEKL. V lost 3 bases and J lost 7; bases outside the gene matches: 7. CDR3 loop: CASSQGQGGVGGYTF. The CDR3 coding sequence is TGCGCCAGCAGCCAGGGACAGGGGGGCGTTGGTGGCTACACCTTC.

V is TRBV18 and J is TRBJ1-5; D ambiguous. The V gene's germline CDR1 is KGHSH and CDR2 LQKENI. This CDR3 region has 16 residues. V was cut by 4 bases and J by 4 bases, with 17 bases left in between. CDR3 in DNA: TGTGCCAGCTCACTAGACGACGGGATGGGTAATCAGCCCCAGCATTTT. Its protein is CASSLDDGMGNQPQHF.

The chain recombines TRBV29-1 with TRBJ2-7; D unresolved. Germline values: CDR1 SQVTM, CDR2 ANQGSEA. The germline V and J ends were trimmed by 8 bases and 0 bases, with 17 bases remaining between them. The CDR3 totals 14 residues. The DNA for the CDR3 is TGCAGCTTGTTCGGCGGTCCGAGCTCCTACGAGCAGTACTTC. Translation: CSLFGGPSSYEQYF.

The chain combines TRBV15 with TRBJ1-5; 9 bases fit TRBD1. CDR1 LNHNV and CDR2 YYDKDF come from the germline V gene (reference sequence). Trimming cost V 3 bases and J 6 bases; bases outside gene matches: 9. The CDR3 is made up of 16 amino acids. CDR3 nucleotides: TGTGCCACCAGCAGTAGGACAGGGGCGGGGGGTCAGCCCCAGCATTTT. Protein product: CATSSRTGAGGQPQHF. The entire variable domain, with the rest obtained from reference TRBV15 and TRBJ1-5, is as follows: DAMVIQNPRYQVTQFGKPVTLSCSQTLNHNVMYWYQQKSSQAPKLLFHYYDKDFNNEADTPDNFQSRRPNTSFCFLDIRSPGLGDTAMYLCATSSRTGAGGQPQHFGDGTRLSIL.

Worth noting for this clonotype: A clone one base away is much larger, so this may be a read error. This chain connects TRBV10-1 to TRBJ2-5; D remains unclear. The CDR3 spans 14 residues. From germline, CDR1 is WNHNN and CDR2 SYGVQD (reference sequence). The CDR3 sequence is CAGSESTNQETQYF. CDR3 coding DNA: TGCGCCGGCAGTGAGTCAACGAACCAAGAGACCCAGTACTTC.